These 27 T cell receptor beta chains share one sample of origin, sequenced in a study of graft-versus-host responses after intestinal transplantation. Profiling relied on immunoSEQ multiplex PCR, and the TCRdb table lists in-frame clones only, not all of them. There are about 69,000 clones in the sample; roughly 90% occur only once, and approximately 6.9% lies in the top ten. The specimen was bone marrow, collected around 720 days after intestinal transplantation. The receptors derive from a human patient who received an intestinal transplant, so some T cells may come from the graft donor.

This clone was found once. This rearrangement joins TRBV7-2 to TRBJ2-1; D is unresolved. In germline, CDR1 is SGHTA, CDR2 FQGNSA. Deletions cut 4 bases from V and 7 bases from J, with 14 bases between. CDR3 size: 14 residues. In DNA, the CDR3 is TGTGCCAGCAGCTCCAGACTGGCCATAAATGAGCAGTTCTTC. It specifies CASSSRLAINEQFF. Drawing the rest from reference TRBV7-2 and TRBJ2-1, the complete variable domain is GAGVSQSPSNKVTEKGKDVELRCDPISGHTALYWYRQSLGQGLEFLIYFQGNSAPDKSGLPSDRFSAERTGGSVSTLTIQRTQQEDSAVYLCASSSRLAINEQFFGPGTRLTVL.

This clone was seen a single time. This rearrangement joins TRBV19 to TRBJ2-2, with 7 bases aligning to TRBD1. This CDR3 comprises 14 residues. Germline-derived CDR1 and CDR2 are LNHDA and SQIVND (reference sequence). The V and J ends lost 5 bases and 4 bases, in that order; junction bases with no gene match: 4. DNA of the CDR3: TGTGCCAGTAGTCAGGGACAGTTCACCGGGGAGCTGTTTTTT. It yields the protein CASSQGQFTGELFF.

The chain combines TRBV13 with TRBJ1-6; a possible D gene is TRBD1 (5 bases). This CDR3 spans 15 amino acids. Trimming removed 6 bases from V and 9 bases from J, with 18 bases in between. Germline values: CDR1 PRHDT, CDR2 FYEKMQ (reference sequence). CDR3 coding DNA: TGTGCCAGCAGTCGATGGACACTCAAGGGTTCACCCCTCCACTTT. Translation gives CASSRWTLKGSPLHF.

The CDR3 region is CASTPRLASGNTIYF. The CDR3, as DNA: TGTGCCAGTACCCCGAGGCTAGCCTCTGGAAACACCATATATTTT. This chain connects TRBV19 to TRBJ1-3; D gene ambiguous. Germline loops: CDR1 LNHDA, CDR2 SQIVND (reference sequence). V dropped 7 bases and J dropped 0 bases, with 13 bases sitting between them. The CDR3 extends over 15 amino acids.

This chain links TRBV10-3 with TRBJ2-5; 7 positions match TRBD2. V lost 3 bases and J lost 5; bases outside the gene matches: 12. The CDR3 consists of 16 residues. Germline CDR1 is ENHRY and CDR2 is SYGVKD. The CDR3 reads CAISDTAGVIEETQYF. DNA of the CDR3: TGTGCCATCAGTGATACTGCGGGGGTAATCGAGGAGACCCAGTACTTC.

V gene TRBV6-5 combines with J gene TRBJ2-3; the D call may be TRBD1 or TRBD2 (5 bases each). The CDR3 runs 15 residues. Germline V CDR1 and CDR2: MNHEY, SVGAGI. Trimming left V 4 bases short and J 0 bases short, with 11 bases between. The CDR3 DNA reads TGTGCCAGCAGTTCTCGGGACGGTAGCACAGATACGCAGTATTTT. Protein: CASSSRDGSTDTQYF.

This CDR3 is CASSFAGEDQPQHF. In DNA form, the CDR3 reads TGTGCCAGCAGTTTCGCAGGGGAGGATCAGCCCCAGCATTTT. The chain is built from TRBV28 and TRBJ1-5, with TRBD1 as a possible D gene (6 bases). The length of the CDR3 is 14 residues. Trimming shortened V by 3 bases and J by 5 bases, and 11 bases separated the two germline ends. CDR1 and CDR2 from the germline V gene are MDHEN and SYDVKM.

This chain links TRBV27 with TRBJ2-1; D might be TRBD1 or TRBD2, each matching 5 bases. This CDR3 is built from 12 residues. Trimming removed 5 bases at V and 8 bases at J, with 10 bases between. Germline V gene data show CDR1 as MNHEY and CDR2 as SMNVEV (reference sequence). CDR3 sequence (DNA): TGTGCCAGCAGTCGGGGCTCCGATGAGCAGTTCTTC. This translates into CASSRGSDEQFF.

In DNA form, the CDR3 reads TGTGCCAGCAGTCGTGGGGGATTCACAGATACGCAGTATTTT. Translated: CASSRGGFTDTQYF. The chain combines TRBV7-3 with TRBJ2-3; either TRBD1 or TRBD2 may fit D (5 bases each). With 6 bases removed from V and 2 bases from J, the gap between germline ends came to 12 bases. The CDR3 totals 14 residues. Germline assignment: CDR1 SGHTA and CDR2 FQGTGA.

The DNA for the CDR3 is TGTGCCAGCAGCTTGGATGAGCCCAGGGGGCAGATTGGCTACACCTTC. Its protein product is CASSLDEPRGQIGYTF. The chain is built from TRBV5-4 and TRBJ1-2; 8 positions match TRBD1. CDR3 length equals 16 residues. The trim removed 0 bases at V and 7 bases at J, leaving 11 bases unmatched. Germline values: CDR1 SGHNT, CDR2 YYREEE (reference sequence).

The CDR3 nucleotides read TGTGCCAGCAGTACGCCGGACAGGGGATACAATGAGCAGTTCTTC. Translating it yields CASSTPDRGYNEQFF. The chain recombines TRBV6-5 with TRBJ2-1, with TRBD1 matching over 9 bases. Looked up from germline, CDR1 is MNHEY and CDR2 is SVGAGI. The V and J ends lost 5 bases and 4 bases, in that order; junction bases with no gene match: 6. CDR3 length equals 15 residues.

On this clone: A much larger clone sits a single nucleotide away, making a read error possible. The chain carries TRBV6-1 and TRBJ2-7; TRBD1 agrees at 9 bases. The CDR3 extends over 15 amino acids. After removal of 1 base from V and 0 bases from J, the junction contained 1 base not matched to a gene. CDR1 MNHNS and CDR2 SASEGT come from the germline V gene. CDR3: CASSEETGGSYEQYF. The CDR3 DNA reads as TGTGCCAGCAGTGAAGAGACAGGGGGCTCCTACGAGCAGTACTTC.

The count of this clone is one. The CDR3 DNA is TGCGCCAGCAGCGCGGGACAGGGGGCGCCGAACACTGAAGCTTTCTTT. It encodes CASSAGQGAPNTEAFF. This chain links TRBV5-1 with TRBJ1-1; TRBD1 agrees at 12 bases. With V trimmed by 4 bases and J by 1 base, 5 bases remained unmatched. This CDR3 has 16 residues. Germline CDR1 is SGHRS and CDR2 is YFSETQ.

This clone was detected a few times. The V gene is TRBV10-3, the J gene TRBJ1-5; D uncertain. The germline gives CDR1 ENHRY, CDR2 SYGVKD. Trimming cost V 6 bases and J 6 bases, with 12 bases left between them. The CDR3 is made up of 13 amino acids. The CDR3 protein is CAIRTEDGQPQHF. The CDR3 DNA follows: TGTGCCATCAGAACCGAGGACGGTCAGCCCCAGCATTTT.

This chain connects TRBV5-1 to TRBJ2-5; 7 nucleotides align to TRBD2. The CDR3 totals 15 residues. CDR1 and CDR2 (germline): SGHRS, YFSETQ. Trimming took 2 bases from V and 1 from J; bases not matched to a gene: 5. Here the CDR3 DNA reads TGCGCCAGCAGCTTCACGGGAGGTCCCCAAGAGACCCAGTACTTC. Protein: CASSFTGGPQETQYF. Full variable domain (missing parts from reference TRBV5-1 and TRBJ2-5): KAGVTQTPRYLIKTRGQQVTLSCSPISGHRSVSWYQQTPGQGLQFLFEYFSETQRNKGNFPGRFSGRQFSNSRSEMNVSTLELGDSALYLCASSFTGGPQETQYFGPGTRLLVL.

The chain recombines TRBV2 with TRBJ2-1; D not resolved. V was clipped by 9 bases and J by 2 bases, with 8 bases between them. Germline V gives CDR1 SNHLY, CDR2 FYNNEI. The CDR3 length is 12 residues. In DNA, the CDR3 is TGTGCCAGTCTAGGAGCCTACAATGAGCAGTTCTTC. Protein product: CASLGAYNEQFF.

The chain uses TRBV7-6 and TRBJ2-7; perhaps TRBD1 as D (6 bases). CDR1 and CDR2 (germline): SGHVS, FNYEAQ. Trimming shortened V by 6 bases and J by 0 bases, and 9 bases separated the two germline ends. The CDR3 runs to 13 residues. In DNA form, the CDR3 reads TGTGCCAGCAGTTGGGACACCTCCTACGAGCAGTACTTC. Amino acid sequence: CASSWDTSYEQYF.

V and J are TRBV7-6 and TRBJ2-4; no definite D call. Germline CDR1 SGHVS, CDR2 FNYEAQ. Deletions cut 4 bases from V and 5 bases from J, with 9 bases between. This CDR3 is 13 amino acids long. DNA for the CDR3: TGTGCCAGCAGCTCTTTCGGCCAAAACATTCAGTACTTC. Protein product: CASSSFGQNIQYF. The variable domain in full, completed from reference TRBV7-6 and TRBJ2-4, reads GAGVSQSPRYKVTKRGQDVALRCDPISGHVSLYWYRQALGQGPEFLTYFNYEAQQDKSGLPNDRFSAERPEGSISTLTIQRTEQRDSAMYRCASSSFGQNIQYFGAGTRLSVL.

The rearrangement links TRBV7-2 to TRBJ2-2, with D possibly being TRBD1 (6 bases). Germline-derived CDR1 and CDR2 are SGHTA and FQGNSA. V lost 4 bases to trimming and J lost 5 bases, with 23 bases between them. The CDR3 has 18 amino acids. This chain's CDR3 is CASSSQARGTARTGELFF. The CDR3 nucleotides read TGTGCCAGCAGCTCGCAAGCTAGGGGGACGGCGCGGACCGGGGAGCTGTTTTTT.

This chain links TRBV29-1 with TRBJ1-5, with unresolved D. The CDR3 totals 15 residues. CDR1 is SQVTM and CDR2 is ANQGSEA in the germline V gene. Trimming pared 5 bases from V and 3 bases from J, leaving 17 bases between. The CDR3 sequence: CSVCNWTDDNQPQHF. CDR3 DNA: TGCAGCGTTTGCAACTGGACGGACGACAATCAGCCCCAGCATTTT.

The chain joins TRBV7-9 to TRBJ2-7, with D maybe TRBD1 (6 bases). In germline, CDR1 is SEHNR, CDR2 FQNEAQ (reference sequence). The CDR3 sequence is 15 residues long. Trimming shortened V by 1 base and J by 3 bases, and 13 bases separated the two germline ends. Here the CDR3 reads CASSLVGATGYEQYF. The CDR3 bases are TGTGCCAGCAGCTTAGTGGGGGCGACAGGCTACGAGCAGTACTTC.

The chain is built from TRBV29-1 and TRBJ2-1; 10 nucleotides agree with TRBD2. CDR1 and CDR2 from the germline V gene are SQVTM and ANQGSEA. Unmatched junction bases numbered 2, after V lost 5 bases and J lost 4 bases. The CDR3 consists of 13 residues. This chain's CDR3 is CSVSGRDYNEQFF. CDR3 sequence (DNA): TGCAGCGTTAGCGGGAGGGATTACAATGAGCAGTTCTTC.

The rearrangement joins TRBV27 to TRBJ1-2; possible D gene TRBD1, 5 bases. CDR3 length equals 14 residues. Trimming took off 2 bases at V and 5 bases at J, with 12 bases between the two ends. Germline V gives CDR1 MNHEY, CDR2 SMNVEV (reference sequence). The CDR3 sequence: CASSLAPGPYGYTF. Written as DNA, the CDR3 is TGTGCCAGCAGTTTAGCCCCGGGGCCTTATGGCTACACCTTC.

The rearrangement links TRBV4-1 to TRBJ2-7; D is unresolved. CDR3 size: 15 residues. Trimming shortened V by 1 base and J by 4 bases, and 14 bases separated the two germline ends. Germline V gene lookup returns CDR1 MGHRA and CDR2 YSYEKL. The CDR3 DNA is TGCGCCAGCAGCCAAGCCTGGCCAGCCGATTACGAGCAGTACTTC. Encoded protein: CASSQAWPADYEQYF.

The chain recombines TRBV7-2 with TRBJ2-1; 13 bases align to TRBD2. The CDR3 is made up of 15 amino acids. The germline V gene encodes CDR1 SGHTA and CDR2 FQGNSA. The junction had 4 bases not matched to a gene; V was cut back by 5 bases and J by 6 bases. CDR3 DNA: TGTGCCAGCAGCGACGGACTAGCGGGAGTCAATGAGCAGTTCTTC. Encoded protein: CASSDGLAGVNEQFF.

The chain is built from TRBV6-5 and TRBJ2-3; D remains unclear. In germline, CDR1 is MNHEY, CDR2 SVGAGI. V lost 6 bases to trimming and J lost 2 bases, with 12 bases between them. The CDR3 covers 14 residues. The CDR3 reads CASRLRPFTDTQYF. In DNA form, the CDR3 reads TGTGCCAGCAGACTCCGACCGTTCACAGATACGCAGTATTTT.

CDR3 residues: CASSKDRRQETQYF. The CDR3 DNA reads as TGTGCCAGCAGCAAGGACAGACGACAAGAGACCCAGTACTTC. J is TRBJ2-5 and V is TRBV5-6, with D perhaps matching TRBD1 (6 bases). CDR1 is SGHDT, CDR2 YYEEEE, per germline. The CDR3 runs to 14 residues. V was cut by 4 bases and J by 2 bases, with 12 bases left in between.